This TCR beta chain was found in a study of CD8 T cells in Susac syndrome. The V end was cut by 6 bases, the J end by 2 bases, with 20 bases between. The germline V gene has CDR1 LNHDA and CDR2 SQIVND (reference sequence). The CDR3 consists of 16 residues. Sequencing of TCR beta drew on CD8+ and CD4+ T cells from blood. The authors negatively isolated CD8+ and CD4+ T cells and FACS-enriched TEMRA cells. A word on this clonotype: The antigen is not known.

Study-wide results and caveats: The study recognized that the number of individuals in its TCR sequencing and HLA analysis was relatively small.

RNA totalling 0.5 to 1 ug underwent reverse transcription with random hexamers. Multiplex immunoSEQ PCR targeted 54 Vbeta and 13 Jbeta TCR beta segments. MiXCR, applied by TCRdb to the immunoSEQ multiplex PCR reads, yields one record per CDR3 protein. The sample lists some 120,000 distinct CDR3 sequences; around 94% were seen once. The chain couples TRBV19 to TRBJ2-7; a possible D gene is TRBD2 (6 bases). The clonotype comes from a human donor in good health. Sequenced material: CD4+ T cells from PBMCs. The CDR3 DNA reads TGTGCCAGTAGCTGGAGGGTGGGGACGGCTACCTACGAGCAGTACTTC. Protein sequence: CASSWRVGTATYEQYF.